This T cell receptor (beta chain) was captured by sequencing in a study of T-cell memory formation after mild COVID-19. On the study more broadly: In these data, TCR clusters were largely donor specific.

Findings of the study overall: The appearance of some responding clones in pre-infection memory suggested that cross-reactive memory joined. Whereas later expanders leaned CD4+, clones contracting day 15 to 85 showed a balanced CD4/CD8 makeup.

Germline CDR1 reads SGHAT; CDR2 reads FQNNGV. The CDR3 has 13 amino acids. TCRdb reprocessed the 5' RACE reads via MiXCR and lists one record per CDR3 protein. In the table there are about 110,000 distinct CDR3 sequences, roughly 12% of which are singletons. This clonotype was detected ten times or more. What it binds is not known. The sequenced sample was PBMCs or a T cell subset sorted from them (not recorded which). This clonotype originated in an adult woman who had mild COVID-19 (a few samples of this study predate the infection). Cell type and time point are not known. The chain recombines TRBV11-2 with TRBJ2-7; TRBD2 aligns across 9 bases. CDR3 sequence: CATGGTSTYEQYF. CDR3 nucleotide sequence: TGTGCAACCGGGGGGACTAGCACCTACGAGCAGTACTTC.